A single sample gave rise to the 17 T cell receptor beta chains below, sequenced in a study of long-term antiretroviral therapy in people with HIV. Running of the v3.0 immunoSEQ assay took place at survey level. Generated by immunoSEQ multiplex PCR, the TCRdb table keeps only in-frame clones and is missing some. The table has about 36,000 clones, less than 85% seen once. The sample consisted of unsorted PBMCs, taken 3.4 years after starting antiretroviral therapy. The receptors derive from a man aged 25 to 40 with HIV.

V and J are TRBV5-1 and TRBJ2-5; D is ambiguous. This CDR3 region has 12 residues. Germline V gene sequence: CDR1 SGHRS, CDR2 YFSETQ. The V and J ends lost 0 bases and 2 bases respectively, with 2 bases between them. CDR3 region: CASSLGQETQYF. Here the CDR3 DNA reads TGCGCCAGCAGCTTGGGGCAAGAGACCCAGTACTTC. Looking up the rest from reference TRBV5-1 and TRBJ2-5 gives the full variable domain: KAGVTQTPRYLIKTRGQQVTLSCSPISGHRSVSWYQQTPGQGLQFLFEYFSETQRNKGNFPGRFSGRQFSNSRSEMNVSTLELGDSALYLCASSLGQETQYFGPGTRLLVL.

CDR3 sequence: CASSLVASGGNEQFF. CDR3 DNA sequence: TGTGCCAGCAGCTTAGTTGCTAGCGGGGGTAATGAGCAGTTCTTC. The chain carries TRBV7-2 and TRBJ2-1, with 10 bases matching TRBD2. The CDR3 runs to 15 residues. Germline V lookup: CDR1 SGHTA, CDR2 FQGNSA. V dropped 1 base and J dropped 7; count of bases not matched to a gene: 4.

The rearrangement joins TRBV11-3 to TRBJ2-2; TRBD2 matches 14 bases. Germline CDR1 and CDR2: SGHNT and YENEEA. V lost 4 bases and J lost 5; bases outside the gene matches: 12. This CDR3 spans 19 amino acids. The CDR3 region is CASSSNNGLAGGGTGELFF. The CDR3 coding sequence is TGTGCCAGCAGCTCCAACAATGGACTAGCGGGAGGCGGTACCGGGGAGCTGTTTTTT.

Only one count was recorded for this clone. This chain links TRBV28 with TRBJ2-3; D is perhaps TRBD1 (5 bases). Per germline, CDR1 MDHEN and CDR2 SYDVKM. The V gene lost 7 bases and the J gene lost 3 bases, with 20 bases spanning the gap. The CDR3 sequence is 16 residues long. Written as DNA, the CDR3 is TGTGCCAGCACTTCCCGCCGGGCAGGGTGGACAGATACGCAGTATTTT. It specifies CASTSRRAGWTDTQYF.

The table lists this clone with a count of one. The rearrangement uses TRBV19 and TRBJ2-7; D is possibly TRBD2 (6 bases). CDR1 is LNHDA, CDR2 SQIVND, per germline (reference sequence). Trimming pared 6 bases from V and 5 bases from J, leaving 17 bases between. This CDR3 is 14 amino acids long. This CDR3 reads CASSLGGYVDEQYF. CDR3 DNA sequence: TGTGCCAGTAGCCTTGGGGGGTATGTGGACGAGCAGTACTTC.

The CDR3 nucleotides read TGCGCCAGCAGCTTGGCCACAGGGGGAAGGTCCTACGAGCAGTACTTC. Amino acid sequence: CASSLATGGRSYEQYF. The chain combines TRBV5-1 with TRBJ2-7; 8 nucleotides match TRBD1. The junction had 6 bases not matched to a gene; V was cut back by 0 bases and J by 1 base. The CDR3 extends over 16 amino acids. Per germline, CDR1 SGHRS and CDR2 YFSETQ.

V and J are TRBV10-3 and TRBJ2-1, with 12 nucleotides matching TRBD2. The CDR3 has 18 residues. The V and J ends lost 2 bases and 4 bases, in that order; junction bases with no gene match: 9. Germline CDR1 reads ENHRY; CDR2 reads SYGVKD. The CDR3, as DNA: TGTGCCATCAGTGAGACCCTAGCGGGAGGGCCAATTTACAATGAGCAGTTCTTC. The encoded protein is CAISETLAGGPIYNEQFF.

The chain uses TRBV11-3 and TRBJ2-3, with D unclear. CDR3 length equals 13 residues. Germline values: CDR1 SGHNT, CDR2 YENEEA. Trimming took off 3 bases at V and 1 base at J, with 5 bases between the two ends. CDR3 in amino acids: CASSFRGTDTQYF. In DNA form, the CDR3 reads TGTGCCAGCAGCTTTCGGGGCACAGATACGCAGTATTTT.

The chain is built from TRBV7-2 and TRBJ1-5; D remains ambiguous. Germline V gene data show CDR1 as SGHTA and CDR2 as FQGNSA. Trimming pared 2 bases from V and 5 bases from J, leaving 13 bases between. The CDR3 spans 15 residues. The CDR3 coding sequence is TGTGCCAGCAGCTTATCTTCAGGAGCCTATCAGCCCCAGCATTTT. This encodes CASSLSSGAYQPQHF.

The chain uses TRBV7-3 and TRBJ2-2; 10 bases match TRBD2. The CDR3 loop spans 15 amino acids. Trimming removed 5 bases from V and 2 bases from J; junction bases left unmatched: 2. CDR1 is SGHTA and CDR2 is FQGTGA in the germline V gene. CDR3 sequence reads: CASSRTSGNTGELFF. The CDR3 DNA sequence: TGTGCCAGCAGCCGGACTAGCGGTAACACCGGGGAGCTGTTTTTT. The whole variable domain, filled in from reference TRBV7-3 and TRBJ2-2, reads GAGVSQTPSNKVTEKGKYVELRCDPISGHTALYWYRQSLGQGPEFLIYFQGTGAADDSGLPNDRFFAVRPEGSVSTLKIQRTERGDSAVYLCASSRTSGNTGELFFGEGSRLTVL.

This chain links TRBV6-6 with TRBJ1-4; D perhaps matches TRBD1 (6 bases). The ends were cut back, 6 bases at V and 8 bases at J, with 16 bases in the middle. This CDR3 spans 14 amino acids. CDR1 is MNHNY and CDR2 is SVGAGI in the germline V gene (reference sequence). The CDR3 bases are TGTGCCAGCAGCCCGACAGGAAGAGAAGAAAAACTGTTTTTT. Protein product: CASSPTGREEKLFF.

The chain links TRBV27 to TRBJ2-7, with D perhaps matching TRBD1 or TRBD2 (5 bases each). The CDR3 sequence is 15 residues long. V was cut by 6 bases and J by 2 bases, with 17 bases left in between. CDR1 and CDR2 from the germline V gene are MNHEY and SMNVEV (reference sequence). CDR3 DNA sequence: TGTGCCAGCAGATCTAACGGTGGGGGTCCCTACGAGCAGTACTTC. This sequence encodes CASRSNGGGPYEQYF.

This sequence joins TRBV5-1 and TRBJ2-5, with 10 bases aligning to TRBD2. Germline lookup yields CDR1 SGHRS and CDR2 YFSETQ. There are 15 residues in the CDR3. After removal of 2 bases from V and 1 base from J, the junction contained 2 bases not matched to a gene. CDR3 coding DNA: TGCGCCAGCAGCTTCTGGACTAGCGGCCAAGAGACCCAGTACTTC. It codes for CASSFWTSGQETQYF.

The rearrangement joins TRBV28 to TRBJ1-3; unclear D gene. CDR1 is MDHEN and CDR2 is SYDVKM in the germline V gene. This CDR3 has 13 amino acids. Trimming removed 3 bases from V and 2 bases from J, with 5 bases in between. CDR3 sequence reads: CASSFLAGNTIYF. CDR3 in DNA: TGTGCCAGCAGTTTTCTTGCTGGAAACACCATATATTTT.

The chain couples TRBV9 to TRBJ2-1, with D possibly TRBD2 on 5 matching bases. V lost 4 bases and J lost 7, with 21 bases in between. The CDR3 has 16 amino acids. CDR1 is SGDLS and CDR2 is YYNGEE in the germline V gene. The CDR3 coding sequence is TGTGCCAGCAGCCTCGGTGGGAGTATTTGGTCGAATGAGCAGTTCTTC. Translated, it gives CASSLGGSIWSNEQFF.

V is TRBV4-3 and J is TRBJ2-7, with D maybe TRBD1 (7 bases). The CDR3 has 20 amino acids. The V and J ends lost 4 bases and 4 bases respectively, with 32 bases between them. Germline values: CDR1 LGHNA, CDR2 YSLEER. CDR3 DNA: TGCGCCAGCAGCCGACTAGTAGGGACAGTACTGTCCAGGAGTTCTTACGAGCAGTACTTC. Translated, it gives CASSRLVGTVLSRSSYEQYF.

The chain carries TRBV6-1 and TRBJ2-7, with no clear D. This CDR3 spans 14 amino acids. Germline V lookup: CDR1 MNHNS, CDR2 SASEGT. V dropped 2 bases and J dropped 4 bases, with 12 bases sitting between them. CDR3 region: CASSESVVSYEQYF. The CDR3 DNA reads TGTGCCAGCAGTGAAAGCGTCGTTTCATACGAGCAGTACTTC.